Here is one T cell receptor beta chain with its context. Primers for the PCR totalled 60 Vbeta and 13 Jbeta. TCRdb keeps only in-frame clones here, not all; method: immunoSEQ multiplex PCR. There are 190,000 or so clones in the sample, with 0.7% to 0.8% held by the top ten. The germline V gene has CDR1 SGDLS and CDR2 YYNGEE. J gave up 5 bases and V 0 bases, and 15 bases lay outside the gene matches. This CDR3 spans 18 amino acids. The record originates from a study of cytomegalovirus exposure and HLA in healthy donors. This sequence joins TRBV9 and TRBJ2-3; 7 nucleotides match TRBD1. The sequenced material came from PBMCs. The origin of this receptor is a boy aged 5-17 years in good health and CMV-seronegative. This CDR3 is CASSVDPLPQGEGDTQYF. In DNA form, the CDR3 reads TGTGCCAGCAGCGTAGACCCATTACCCCAGGGGGAAGGAGATACGCAGTATTTT.